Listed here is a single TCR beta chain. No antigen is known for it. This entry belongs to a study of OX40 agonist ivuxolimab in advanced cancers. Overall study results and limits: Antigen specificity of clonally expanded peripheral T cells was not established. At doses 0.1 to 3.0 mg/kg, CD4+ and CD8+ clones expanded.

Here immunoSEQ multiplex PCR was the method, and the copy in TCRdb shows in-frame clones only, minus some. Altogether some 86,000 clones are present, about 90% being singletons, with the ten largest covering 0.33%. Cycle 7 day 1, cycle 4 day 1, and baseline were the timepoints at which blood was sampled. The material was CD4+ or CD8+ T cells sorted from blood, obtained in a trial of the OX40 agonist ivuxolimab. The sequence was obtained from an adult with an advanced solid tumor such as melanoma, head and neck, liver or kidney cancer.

The CDR3 is CASSYSPGTSPLHF. The CDR3 DNA follows: TGTGCCAGCAGTTACTCGCCGGGGACTTCACCCCTCCACTTT. V gene TRBV6-6 combines with J gene TRBJ1-6; tentatively, D is TRBD1 (5 bases). Trimming stripped 0 bases from V and 9 bases from J, with 9 bases between. This CDR3 spans 14 amino acids. The V gene's germline CDR1 is MNHNY and CDR2 SVGAGI (reference sequence).